The next 6 T cell receptor beta chains were all read from a single sample in a study of human T cells and chemical hapten exposure. This sample's time point: patch test 2, 6 weeks after DPC sensitization. Treatment defined: therapeutic diphenylcyclopropenone sensitization with weekly scalp DPC. Each CDR3 protein is one row after TCRdb ran MiXCR on the RACE reads. The data contain 80,000 to 95,000 distinct CDR3 sequences, around 10% of them singletons. The sample consisted of whole blood, taken in connection with sensitization to the hapten diphenylcyclopropenone (DPC). The receptors come from a man aged 40-49 years with alopecia areata. Some clones in this sample may be carry-over from other donors' samples.

The chain uses TRBV27 and TRBJ2-1, with 7 bases fitting TRBD2. Per the germline V gene, CDR1 is MNHEY and CDR2 is SMNVEV (reference sequence). The CDR3 has 17 residues. With V trimmed by 4 bases and J by 4 bases, 13 bases remained unmatched. In DNA form, the CDR3 reads TGTGCCAGCAGTTCTTCCCTTACTAGCGCCTTATACAATGAGCAGTTCTTC. Protein sequence: CASSSSLTSALYNEQFF.

The J gene is TRBJ2-7, the V gene TRBV21-1; the D call of TRBD1 is as the table states it, not checked on the DNA. TRBV21-1 is designated a pseudogene. CDR3 length: 16 residues. CDR3 bases: TGTGCCAGCAGCAAATGGCCACAGGGCGGCTCCTACGAGCAGTACGTC. Amino acid sequence: CASSKWPQGGSYEQYV.

The chain couples TRBV12-3 or TRBV12-4 to TRBJ2-7; TRBD2 matches at 10 bases. The V and J ends lost 5 bases and 2 bases, in that order; junction bases with no gene match: 3. There are 14 residues in the CDR3. CDR3 region: CASSGLAVPYEQYF. CDR3 in DNA: TGTGCCAGCAGTGGACTAGCGGTTCCCTACGAGCAGTACTTC.

The genes are TRBV6-5 and TRBJ1-1, with D unresolved. V shed 2 bases and J shed 2 bases, with 12 bases lying between them. CDR1 and CDR2 from the germline V gene are MNHEY and SVGAGI. This CDR3 is built from 15 residues. This CDR3 is CASSYRPLGNTEAFF. DNA of the CDR3: TGTGCCAGCAGTTACCGCCCCTTAGGAAACACTGAAGCTTTCTTT.

This clonotype has at least ten counts. This rearrangement joins TRBV10-2 to TRBJ2-3; D remains unclear. V dropped 8 bases and J dropped 2 bases, with 11 bases sitting between them. This CDR3 spans 13 amino acids. The germline V gene encodes CDR1 WSHSY and CDR2 SAAADI. CDR3 bases: TGCGCCAGCCGTTTCGCGAACACAGATACGCAGTATTTT. Residues: CASRFANTDTQYF.

This clonotype was seen more than once but under ten times. The V call is TRBV29-1, the J call TRBJ2-5; D perhaps matches TRBD2 (5 bases). The CDR3 runs 15 residues. Germline lookup yields CDR1 SQVTM and CDR2 ANQGSEA. With 6 bases removed from V and 5 bases from J, the gap between germline ends came to 22 bases. CDR3 sequence reads: CSVSNHGPGGETQYF. The DNA for the CDR3 is TGCAGCGTCTCCAACCACGGACCCGGCGGGGAGACCCAGTACTTC.